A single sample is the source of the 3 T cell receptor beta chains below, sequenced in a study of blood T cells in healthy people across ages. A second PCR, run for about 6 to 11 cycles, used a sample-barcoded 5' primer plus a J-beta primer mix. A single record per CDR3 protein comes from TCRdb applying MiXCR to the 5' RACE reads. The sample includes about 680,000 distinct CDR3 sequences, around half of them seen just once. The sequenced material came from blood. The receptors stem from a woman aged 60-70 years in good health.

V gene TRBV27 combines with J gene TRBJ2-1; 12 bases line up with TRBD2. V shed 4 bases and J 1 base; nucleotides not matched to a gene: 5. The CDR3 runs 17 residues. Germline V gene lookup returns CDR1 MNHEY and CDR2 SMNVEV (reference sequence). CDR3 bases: TGTGCCAGCAGTTCCAAGACTAGCGGGAGATCCTACAATGAGCAGTTCTTC. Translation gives CASSSKTSGRSYNEQFF.

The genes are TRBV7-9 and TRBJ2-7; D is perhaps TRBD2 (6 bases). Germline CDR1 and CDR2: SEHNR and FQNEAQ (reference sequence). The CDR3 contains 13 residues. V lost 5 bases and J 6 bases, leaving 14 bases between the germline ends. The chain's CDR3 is CASSVEAGGEQYF. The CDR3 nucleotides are TGTGCCAGCAGCGTTGAAGCGGGCGGCGAGCAGTACTTC.

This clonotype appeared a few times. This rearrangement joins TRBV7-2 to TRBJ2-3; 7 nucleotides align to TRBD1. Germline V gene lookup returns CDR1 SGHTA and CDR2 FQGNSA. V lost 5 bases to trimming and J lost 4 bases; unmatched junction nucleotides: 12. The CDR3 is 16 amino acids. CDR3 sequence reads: CASSPQGPLLPDTQYF. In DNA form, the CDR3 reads TGTGCCAGCAGCCCACAGGGGCCCCTTCTCCCAGATACGCAGTATTTT.